This T cell receptor (beta chain) emerged from a study of T cells in Graves' hyperthyroidism and ophthalmopathy. Germline V lookup: CDR1 SGDLS, CDR2 YYNGEE. The CDR3 sequence is 16 residues long. V dropped 5 bases and J dropped 0 bases, with 14 bases sitting between them. From RNA transcripts, TCR beta CDR3 regions were amplified. HTBI primers were used for first-round RT-PCR of the TCR CDR3. In TCRdb, the multiplex PCR reads were re-called with MiXCR into one record per CDR3 protein. The sample records some 740,000 distinct CDR3 sequences, about 15% being singletons. The chain carries TRBV9 and TRBJ1-4; D is perhaps TRBD1 (5 bases). The origin of this receptor is a woman aged 18-29 years with Graves' hyperthyroidism. Sequencing was performed on blood. This chain's CDR3 is CASSSLSTATNEKLFF. The CDR3 nucleotides are TGTGCCAGCAGTAGTCTATCGACAGCAACTAATGAAAAACTGTTTTTT.